This TCR beta chain is drawn from a study of T cell repertoires in cytomegalovirus infection. Across the whole study: The study used recently identified HLA-C-restricted and well-studied HLA-B-restricted CMV epitopes. General study results and limits: The study found HLA-C-restricted CMV-specific TCR beta clonotypes dominating the ex vivo response.

The table lists this clonotype with a few counts. Its target is not known. TCRdb recomputed calls from the reads with MiXCR, one row per CDR3 protein. Among about 130,000 distinct CDR3 sequences listed, over 30% were seen once. V gave up 3 bases and J gave up 2 bases, with 9 bases separating them. This CDR3 is built from 14 residues. This chain joins TRBV12-3 or TRBV12-4 and TRBJ2-3; D gene ambiguous. The source is a human donor in good health (CMV status not recorded). Some clones in this sample may be carry-over from other donors' samples. The source was CD8+ T cells from cultured PBMCs, collected from culture after CMV antigen stimulation. The CDR3 DNA reads TGTGCCAGCAGTTTGGGGTCCCTCACAGATACGCAGTATTTT. Its translation is CASSLGSLTDTQYF.